These 7 T cell receptor beta chains came from one sample sequenced in a study of coeliac disease. Sequencing was performed with immunoSEQ multiplex PCR; in TCRdb, only in-frame clones are kept and a portion is missing. Among 6,500 to 8,000 clones listed, approximately 70% were seen once. The sequenced sample consisted of lamina propria lymphocytes from the gut. These receptor sequences come from a man in his forties or fifties with active celiac disease.

This CDR3 reads CASSPQRVGDTEAFF. In DNA form, the CDR3 reads TGCGCCAGCAGCCCTCAGCGGGTGGGAGACACTGAAGCTTTCTTT. This chain links TRBV4-3 with TRBJ1-1; the D is unclear. V was clipped by 4 bases and J by 3 bases, with 15 bases between them. CDR3 length: 15 residues. Germline assignment: CDR1 LGHNA and CDR2 YSLEER.

This chain connects TRBV7-9 to TRBJ1-3; D is unclear. This CDR3 has 15 residues. From germline, CDR1 is SEHNR and CDR2 FQNEAQ (reference sequence). The ends were cut back, 5 bases at V and 0 bases at J, with 11 bases in the middle. The CDR3 here is CASSEVAVSGNTIYF. CDR3 in DNA: TGTGCCAGCAGCGAGGTAGCCGTCTCTGGAAACACCATATATTTT.

This rearrangement joins TRBV5-1 to TRBJ1-2; 11 bases match TRBD1. Trimming removed 0 bases from V and 4 bases from J; junction bases left unmatched: 2. Germline V lookup: CDR1 SGHRS, CDR2 YFSETQ. The CDR3 is 15 amino acids. The CDR3 coding sequence is TGCGCCAGCAGCTTGGCCGGGACAGGGGGCTATGGCTACACCTTC. As protein: CASSLAGTGGYGYTF. The full variable domain, its missing parts supplied by reference TRBV5-1 and TRBJ1-2, is KAGVTQTPRYLIKTRGQQVTLSCSPISGHRSVSWYQQTPGQGLQFLFEYFSETQRNKGNFPGRFSGRQFSNSRSEMNVSTLELGDSALYLCASSLAGTGGYGYTFGSGTRLTVV.

The J gene is TRBJ2-1, the V gene TRBV7-2; 9 nucleotides align to TRBD1. Germline CDR1 reads SGHTA; CDR2 reads FQGNSA. The CDR3 has 17 residues. After removal of 0 bases from V and 5 bases from J, the junction contained 8 bases not matched to a gene. The CDR3 DNA reads TGTGCCAGCAGCTTAGCATTTACAGGGGGCGGTGACAATGAGCAGTTCTTC. Translating it yields CASSLAFTGGGDNEQFF.

The chain has TRBV18 and TRBJ1-3; weak D call: TRBD1 (6 bases). Germline CDR1 reads KGHSH; CDR2 reads LQKENI. Trimming shortened V by 3 bases and J by 2 bases, and 17 bases separated the two germline ends. The CDR3 is 17 amino acids. This CDR3 reads CASSPREGGATGNTIYF. As DNA, the CDR3 is TGTGCCAGCTCACCCCGCGAGGGGGGGGCGACTGGAAACACCATATATTTT.

The chain joins TRBV19 to TRBJ1-4; a weak D match, TRBD1 (6 bases). The V end was cut by 5 bases, the J end by 0 bases, with 16 bases between. The CDR3 has 17 amino acids. The germline V gene encodes CDR1 LNHDA and CDR2 SQIVND (reference sequence). The DNA for the CDR3 is TGTGCCAGTAGTTCAGCCGGGACACAAGCAACTAATGAAAAACTGTTTTTT. This sequence encodes CASSSAGTQATNEKLFF.

This chain uses TRBV6-6 with TRBJ2-2; possibly TRBD1 for D (6 bases). V lost 2 bases, J lost 6 bases, and 7 bases lay in between. CDR3 length: 13 residues. Germline loops: CDR1 MNHNY, CDR2 SVGAGI (reference sequence). The CDR3 bases are TGTGCCAGCAGTTACGGGGGCGCCGGGGAGCTGTTTTTT. Translated: CASSYGGAGELFF.